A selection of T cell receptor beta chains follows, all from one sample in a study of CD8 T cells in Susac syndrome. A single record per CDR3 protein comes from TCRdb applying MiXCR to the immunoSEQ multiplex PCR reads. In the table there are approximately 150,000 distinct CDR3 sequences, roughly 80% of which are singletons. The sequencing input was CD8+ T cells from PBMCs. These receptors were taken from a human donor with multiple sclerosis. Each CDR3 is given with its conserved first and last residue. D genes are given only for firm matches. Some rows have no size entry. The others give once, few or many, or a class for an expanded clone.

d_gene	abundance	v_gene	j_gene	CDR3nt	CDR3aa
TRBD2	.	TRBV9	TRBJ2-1	TGTGCCAGCAGCAGCGCGGGGGGGCCCAATGAGCAGTTCTTC	CASSSAGGPNEQFF
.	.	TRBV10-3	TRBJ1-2	TGTGCCATCAGTGATGGGGGGGCTTATGGCTACACCTTC	CAISDGGAYGYTF
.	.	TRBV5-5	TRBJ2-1	TGTGCCAGCAGCCAACGAAGGGCCAATGAGCAGTTCTTC	CASSQRRANEQFF
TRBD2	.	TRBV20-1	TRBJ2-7	TGCAGTGCTAGAGATTCCGTTGCGGGGGGTTTCTACGAGCAGTACTTC	CSARDSVAGGFYEQYF
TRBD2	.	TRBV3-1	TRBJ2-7	TGTGCCAGCAGCCAACCGGGACTAGCGTACGAGCAGTACTTC	CASSQPGLAYEQYF
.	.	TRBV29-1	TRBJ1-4	TGCAGCGTGATCCAGGGGTCAACTAATGAAAAACTGTTTTTT	CSVIQGSTNEKLFF
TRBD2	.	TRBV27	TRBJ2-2	TGTGCCAGCGCTCCGGGACTAGCGGGCGGGTATGGCACCGGGGAGCTGTTTTTT	CASAPGLAGGYGTGELFF
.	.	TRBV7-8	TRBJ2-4	TGTGCCAGCAGCTTGAATTCCTTAGCCAAAAACATTCAGTACTTC	CASSLNSLAKNIQYF
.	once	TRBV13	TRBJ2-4	TGTGCCAGCAGGGGGCCTTCAAACATTCAGTACTTC	CASRGPSNIQYF
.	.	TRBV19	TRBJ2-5	TGTGCCAGTAGCCAAGACAGGGAGGGAATCCAAGAGACCCAGTACTTC	CASSQDREGIQETQYF
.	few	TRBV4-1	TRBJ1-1	TGCGCCAGCAGCCGGGGGATTGAAGCTTTCTTT	CASSRGIEAFF
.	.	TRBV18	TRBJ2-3	TGTGCCAGCCGACAATCCACAGTCGAGCAGTATTTT	CASRQSTVEQYF
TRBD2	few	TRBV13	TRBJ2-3	TGTGCCAGCAGCTTAGGACTAGCGGGAAGCACAGATACGCAGTATTTT	CASSLGLAGSTDTQYF
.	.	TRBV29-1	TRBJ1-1	TGCAGCGTCCGGACATCAGGCACTGAAGCTTTCTTT	CSVRTSGTEAFF
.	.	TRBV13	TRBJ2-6	TGTGCCAGCAGCGTAGGCTTGGGTGCCCCTGGGGCCAACGTCCTGACTTTC	CASSVGLGAPGANVLTF
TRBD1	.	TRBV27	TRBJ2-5	TGTGCCAGCAGTAACCGGGACAGACTCCAAGAGACCCAGTACTTC	CASSNRDRLQETQYF
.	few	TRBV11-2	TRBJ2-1	TGTGCCAGCAGCCTCTACGTGTCGAATGAGCAGTTCTTC	CASSLYVSNEQFF
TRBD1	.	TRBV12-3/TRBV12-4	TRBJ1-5	TGTGCCAGCAGTGGGACAGACCTCCCTCGGGGGGTTTATAGCAATCAGCCCCAGCATTTT	CASSGTDLPRGVYSNQPQHF
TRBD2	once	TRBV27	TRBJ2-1	TGTGCCAGCAGTTTAGGGCTAGCGGGAGTTGATGAGCAGTTCTTC	CASSLGLAGVDEQFF
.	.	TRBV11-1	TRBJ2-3	TGTGCCAGCAGCTTTAATTACGGACTCTCCACAGATACGCAGTATTTT	CASSFNYGLSTDTQYF
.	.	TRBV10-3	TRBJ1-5	TGTGCCATCAAAGGGGCTGGAGAAAATCAGCCCCAGCATTTT	CAIKGAGENQPQHF
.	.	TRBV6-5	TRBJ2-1	TGTGCCAGCAGTTACTCGAGAAGGGGGGATGAGCAGTTCTTC	CASSYSRRGDEQFF
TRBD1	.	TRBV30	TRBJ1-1	TGTGCCTGGACCGGGACCGGGACAGCGTACATGAACACTGAAGCTTTCTTT	CAWTGTGTAYMNTEAFF
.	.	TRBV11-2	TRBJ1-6	TGTGCCAGCAGCTTAGTCCCATGGGGTGCACCTTCACCCCTCCACTTT	CASSLVPWGAPSPLHF